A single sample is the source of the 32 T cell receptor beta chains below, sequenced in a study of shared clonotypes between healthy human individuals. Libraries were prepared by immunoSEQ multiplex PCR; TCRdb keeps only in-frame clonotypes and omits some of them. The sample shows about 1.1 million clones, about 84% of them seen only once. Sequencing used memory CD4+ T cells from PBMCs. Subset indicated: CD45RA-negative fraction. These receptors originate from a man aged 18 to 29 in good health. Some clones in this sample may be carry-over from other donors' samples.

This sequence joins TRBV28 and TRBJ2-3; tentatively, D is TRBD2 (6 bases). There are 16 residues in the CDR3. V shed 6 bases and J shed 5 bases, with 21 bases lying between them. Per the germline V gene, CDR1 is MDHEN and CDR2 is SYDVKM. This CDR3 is CASSPAGTASIDTQYF. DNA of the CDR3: TGTGCCAGCAGCCCCGCCGGGACTGCCTCGATAGATACGCAGTATTTT.

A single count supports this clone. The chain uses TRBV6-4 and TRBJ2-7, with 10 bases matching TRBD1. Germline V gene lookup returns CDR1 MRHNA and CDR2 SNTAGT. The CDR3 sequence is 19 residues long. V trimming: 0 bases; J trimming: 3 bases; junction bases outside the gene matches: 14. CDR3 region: CASSDSGFKETGGRYEQYF. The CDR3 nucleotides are TGTGCCAGCAGTGACTCCGGTTTCAAGGAGACAGGGGGCCGCTACGAGCAGTACTTC.

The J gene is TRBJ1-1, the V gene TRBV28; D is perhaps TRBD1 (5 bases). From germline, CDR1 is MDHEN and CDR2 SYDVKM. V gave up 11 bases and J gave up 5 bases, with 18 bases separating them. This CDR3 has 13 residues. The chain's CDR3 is CALQPGGLTEAFF. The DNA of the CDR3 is TGTGCCCTACAGCCTGGGGGTCTTACTGAAGCTTTCTTT.

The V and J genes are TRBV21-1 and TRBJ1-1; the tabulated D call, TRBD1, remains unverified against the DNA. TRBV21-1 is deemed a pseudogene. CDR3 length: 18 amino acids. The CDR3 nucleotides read TGTGCCAGCACCCCACTCCTCGACAGAAATCGAGTAAACACTGAAGCTTTCTTT. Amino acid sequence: CASTPLLDRNRVNTEAFF.

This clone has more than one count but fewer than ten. CDR3 in amino acids: CAIRATSGADTQYF. CDR3 DNA: TGTGCCATCAGAGCGACTAGCGGGGCAGATACGCAGTATTTT. J is TRBJ2-3 and V is TRBV10-3; 11 bases map to TRBD2. The germline gives CDR1 ENHRY, CDR2 SYGVKD. The CDR3 loop spans 14 amino acids. Germline trimming cut 6 bases from V and 4 bases from J; bases unmatched to any gene: 3.

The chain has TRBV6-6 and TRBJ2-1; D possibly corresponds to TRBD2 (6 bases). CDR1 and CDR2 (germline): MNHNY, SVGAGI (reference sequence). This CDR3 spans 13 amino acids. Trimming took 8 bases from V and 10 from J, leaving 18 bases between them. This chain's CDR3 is CASGRSTYGEQFF. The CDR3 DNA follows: TGTGCCAGCGGGAGGTCGACGTACGGCGAGCAGTTCTTC.

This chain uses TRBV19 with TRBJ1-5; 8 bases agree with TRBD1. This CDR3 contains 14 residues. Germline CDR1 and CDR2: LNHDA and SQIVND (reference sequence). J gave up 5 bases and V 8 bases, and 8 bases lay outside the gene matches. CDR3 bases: TGTGCCAGTGCGCCAGGGGGCAGAGATCAGCCCCAGCATTTT. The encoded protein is CASAPGGRDQPQHF.

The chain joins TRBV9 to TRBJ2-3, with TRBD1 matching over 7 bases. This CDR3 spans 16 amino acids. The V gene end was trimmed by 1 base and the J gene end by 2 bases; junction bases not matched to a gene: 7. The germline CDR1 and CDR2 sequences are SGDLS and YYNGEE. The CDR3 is CASSVTGRGFTDTQYF. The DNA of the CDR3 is TGTGCCAGCAGCGTAACTGGCAGGGGGTTCACAGATACGCAGTATTTT.

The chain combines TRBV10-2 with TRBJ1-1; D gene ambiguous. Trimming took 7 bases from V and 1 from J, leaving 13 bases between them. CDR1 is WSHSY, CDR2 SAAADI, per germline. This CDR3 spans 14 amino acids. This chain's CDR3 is CASISTAPNTEAFF. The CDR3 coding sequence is TGCGCCAGCATTTCGACGGCCCCGAACACTGAAGCTTTCTTT.

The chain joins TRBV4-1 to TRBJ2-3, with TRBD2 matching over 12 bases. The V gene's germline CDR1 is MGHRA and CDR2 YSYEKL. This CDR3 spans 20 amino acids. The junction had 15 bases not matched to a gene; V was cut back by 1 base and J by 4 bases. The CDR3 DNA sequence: TGCGCCAGCAGCCAAGTAATAATTCGAGGTAGACTAGCGGGAGCAGATACGCAGTATTTT. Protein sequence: CASSQVIIRGRLAGADTQYF.

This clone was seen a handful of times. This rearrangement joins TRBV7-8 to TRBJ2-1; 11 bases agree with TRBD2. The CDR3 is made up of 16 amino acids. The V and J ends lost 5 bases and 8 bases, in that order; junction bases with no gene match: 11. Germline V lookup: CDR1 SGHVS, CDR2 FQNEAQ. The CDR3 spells CASSPTSGSKIYEQFF. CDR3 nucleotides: TGTGCCAGCAGCCCTACTAGCGGGAGTAAGATTTATGAGCAGTTCTTC.

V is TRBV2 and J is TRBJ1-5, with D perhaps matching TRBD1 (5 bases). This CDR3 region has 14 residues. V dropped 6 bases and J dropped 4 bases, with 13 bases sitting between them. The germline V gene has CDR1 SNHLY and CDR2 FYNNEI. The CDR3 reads CASSGSRGNQPQHF. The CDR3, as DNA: TGTGCCAGCAGCGGCTCCCGGGGGAATCAGCCCCAGCATTTT.

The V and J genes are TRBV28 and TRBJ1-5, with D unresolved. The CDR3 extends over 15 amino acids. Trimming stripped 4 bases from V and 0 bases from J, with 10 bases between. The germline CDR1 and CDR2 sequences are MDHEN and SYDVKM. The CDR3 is CASSSAVYSNQPQHF. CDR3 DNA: TGTGCCAGCAGTTCGGCAGTTTATAGCAATCAGCCCCAGCATTTT. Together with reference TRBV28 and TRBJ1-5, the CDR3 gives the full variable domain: DVKVTQSSRYLVKRTGEKVFLECVQDMDHENMFWYRQDPGLGLRLIYFSYDVKMKEKGDIPEGYSVSREKKERFSLILESASTNQTSMYLCASSSAVYSNQPQHFGDGTRLSIL.

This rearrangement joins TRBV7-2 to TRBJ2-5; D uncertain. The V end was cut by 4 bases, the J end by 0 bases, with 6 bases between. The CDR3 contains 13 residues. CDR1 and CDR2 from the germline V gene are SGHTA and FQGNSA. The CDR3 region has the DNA TGTGCCAGCAGCTCGCCTAACCAAGAGACCCAGTACTTC. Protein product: CASSSPNQETQYF.

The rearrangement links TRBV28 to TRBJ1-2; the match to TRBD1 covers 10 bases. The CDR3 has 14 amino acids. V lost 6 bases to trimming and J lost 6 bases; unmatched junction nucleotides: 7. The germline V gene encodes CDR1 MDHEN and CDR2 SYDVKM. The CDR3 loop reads CASSEPGTGDGYTF. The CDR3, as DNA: TGTGCCAGCAGCGAACCGGGGACAGGGGATGGCTACACCTTC.

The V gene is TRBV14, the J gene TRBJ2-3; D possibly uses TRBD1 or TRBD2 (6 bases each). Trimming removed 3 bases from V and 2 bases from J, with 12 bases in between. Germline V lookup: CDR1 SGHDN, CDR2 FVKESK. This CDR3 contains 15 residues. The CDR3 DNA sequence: TGTGCCAGCAGCCAGGGGGGCGCCTTCACAGATACGCAGTATTTT. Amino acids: CASSQGGAFTDTQYF.

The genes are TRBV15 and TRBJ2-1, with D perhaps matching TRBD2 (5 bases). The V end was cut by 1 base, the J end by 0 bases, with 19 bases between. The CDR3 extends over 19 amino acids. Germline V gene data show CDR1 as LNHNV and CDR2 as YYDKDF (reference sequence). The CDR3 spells CATSRVPSLSGSSYNEQFF. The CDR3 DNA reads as TGTGCCACCAGCAGAGTTCCTTCGCTCAGCGGCAGCTCCTACAATGAGCAGTTCTTC.

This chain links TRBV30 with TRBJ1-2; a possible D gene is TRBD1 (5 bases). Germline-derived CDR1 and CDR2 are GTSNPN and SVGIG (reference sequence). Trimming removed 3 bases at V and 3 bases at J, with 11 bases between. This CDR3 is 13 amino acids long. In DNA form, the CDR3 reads TGTGCCTGGAGGGAGGGGCTGGACTATGGCTACACCTTC. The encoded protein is CAWREGLDYGYTF.

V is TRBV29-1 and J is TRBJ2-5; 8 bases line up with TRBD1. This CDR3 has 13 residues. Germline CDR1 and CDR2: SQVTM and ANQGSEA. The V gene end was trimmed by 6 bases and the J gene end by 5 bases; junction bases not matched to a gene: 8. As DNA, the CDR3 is TGCAGCGTACTAGCAGGGGGCAGGGAGACCCAGTACTTC. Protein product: CSVLAGGRETQYF. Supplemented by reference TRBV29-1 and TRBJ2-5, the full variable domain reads SAVISQKPSRDICQRGTSLTIQCQVDSQVTMMFWYRQQPGQSLTLIATANQGSEATYESGFVIDKFPISRPNLTFSTLTVSNMSPEDSSIYLCSVLAGGRETQYFGPGTRLLVL.

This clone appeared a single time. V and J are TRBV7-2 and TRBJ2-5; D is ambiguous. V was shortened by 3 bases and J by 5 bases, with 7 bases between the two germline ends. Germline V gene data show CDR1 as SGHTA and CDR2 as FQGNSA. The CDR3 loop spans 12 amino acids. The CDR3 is CASSFFRETQYF. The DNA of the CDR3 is TGTGCCAGCAGCTTTTTCCGCGAGACCCAGTACTTC.

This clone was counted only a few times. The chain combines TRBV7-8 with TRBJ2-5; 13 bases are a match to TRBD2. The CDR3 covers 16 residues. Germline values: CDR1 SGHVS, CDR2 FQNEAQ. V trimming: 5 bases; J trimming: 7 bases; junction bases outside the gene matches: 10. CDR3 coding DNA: TGTGCCAGCAGCACCAGGACTAGCGGGAGTTACGGGACCCAGTACTTC. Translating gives CASSTRTSGSYGTQYF.

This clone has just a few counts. CDR3 coding DNA: TGTGCCACGGAGGCTAATGAAAAACTGTTTTTT. Protein product: CATEANEKLFF. The chain recombines TRBV6-5 with TRBJ1-4; D is undetermined. This CDR3 spans 11 amino acids. V lost 10 bases and J 3 bases, leaving 6 bases between the germline ends. Germline V gene lookup returns CDR1 MNHEY and CDR2 SVGAGI.

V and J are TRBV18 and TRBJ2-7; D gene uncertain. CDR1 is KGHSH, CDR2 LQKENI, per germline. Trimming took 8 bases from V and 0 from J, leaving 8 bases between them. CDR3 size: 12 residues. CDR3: CASGRSSYEQYF. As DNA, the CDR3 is TGTGCCAGCGGCAGGAGCTCCTACGAGCAGTACTTC.

CDR3 protein: CASSYPNTGELFF. The CDR3 DNA reads as TGTGCCAGCAGCTATCCAAACACCGGGGAGCTGTTTTTT. The rearrangement uses TRBV11-2 and TRBJ2-2; the D is unclear. Germline loops: CDR1 SGHAT, CDR2 FQNNGV. This CDR3 region has 13 residues. V lost 4 bases and J 2 bases, leaving 5 bases between the germline ends. Together with reference TRBV11-2 and TRBJ2-2, the CDR3 gives the full variable domain: EAGVAQSPRYKIIEKRQSVAFWCNPISGHATLYWYQQILGQGPKLLIQFQNNGVVDDSQLPKDRFSAERLKGVDSTLKIQPAKLEDSAVYLCASSYPNTGELFFGEGSRLTVL.

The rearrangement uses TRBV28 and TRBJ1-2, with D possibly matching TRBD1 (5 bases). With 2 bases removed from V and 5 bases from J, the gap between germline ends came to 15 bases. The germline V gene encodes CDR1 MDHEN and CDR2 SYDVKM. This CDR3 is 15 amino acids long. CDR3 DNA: TGTGCCAGCAGTTTACCTGGGGTCGGGGGATATGGCTACACCTTC. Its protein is CASSLPGVGGYGYTF.

The CDR3 is CASSPATNEQFF. In DNA form, the CDR3 reads TGTGCCAGCAGCCCGGCAACCAATGAGCAGTTCTTC. The V and J genes are TRBV7-9 and TRBJ2-1; D not resolved. This CDR3 has 12 residues. V lost 5 bases to trimming and J lost 6 bases, with 8 bases between them. CDR1 SEHNR and CDR2 FQNEAQ come from the germline V gene (reference sequence).

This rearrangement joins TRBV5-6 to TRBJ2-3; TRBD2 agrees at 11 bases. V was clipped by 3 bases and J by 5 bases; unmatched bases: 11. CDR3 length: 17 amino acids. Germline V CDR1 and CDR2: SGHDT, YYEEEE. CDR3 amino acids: CASSSLAGEQRGDTQYF. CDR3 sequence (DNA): TGTGCCAGCAGCTCACTAGCGGGAGAACAGCGGGGAGATACGCAGTATTTT.

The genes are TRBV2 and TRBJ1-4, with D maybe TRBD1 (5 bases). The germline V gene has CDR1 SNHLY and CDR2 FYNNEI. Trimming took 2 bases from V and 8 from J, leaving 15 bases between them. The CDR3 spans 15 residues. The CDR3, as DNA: TGTGCCAGCAGTGAATTTCGGGGGATGGGGGAAAAACTGTTTTTT. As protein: CASSEFRGMGEKLFF.

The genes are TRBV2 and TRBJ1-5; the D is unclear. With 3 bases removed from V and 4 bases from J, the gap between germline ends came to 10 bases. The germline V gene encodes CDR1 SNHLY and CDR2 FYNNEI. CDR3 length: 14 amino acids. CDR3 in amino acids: CASSDAIWNQPQHF. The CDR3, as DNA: TGTGCCAGCAGTGACGCTATATGGAATCAGCCCCAGCATTTT. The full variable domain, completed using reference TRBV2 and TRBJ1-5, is EPEVTQTPSHQVTQMGQEVILRCVPISNHLYFYWYRQILGQKVEFLVSFYNNEISEKSEIFDDQFSVERPDGSNFTLKIRSTKLEDSAMYFCASSDAIWNQPQHFGDGTRLSIL.

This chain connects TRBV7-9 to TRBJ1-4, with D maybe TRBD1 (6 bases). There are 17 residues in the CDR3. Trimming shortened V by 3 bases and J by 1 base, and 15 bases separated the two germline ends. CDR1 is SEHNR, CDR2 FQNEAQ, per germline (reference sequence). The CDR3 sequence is CASSLGGGDKTNEKLFF. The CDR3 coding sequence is TGTGCCAGCAGCTTGGGCGGGGGCGATAAAACTAATGAAAAACTGTTTTTT. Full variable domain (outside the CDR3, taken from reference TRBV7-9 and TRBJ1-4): DTGVSQNPRHKITKRGQNVTFRCDPISEHNRLYWYRQTLGQGPEFLTYFQNEAQLEKSRLLSDRFSAERPKGSFSTLEIQRTEQGDSAMYLCASSLGGGDKTNEKLFFGSGTQLSVL.

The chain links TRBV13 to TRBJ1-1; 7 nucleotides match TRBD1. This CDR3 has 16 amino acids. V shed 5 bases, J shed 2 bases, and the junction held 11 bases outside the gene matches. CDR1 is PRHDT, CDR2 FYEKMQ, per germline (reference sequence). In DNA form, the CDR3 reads TGTGCCAGCAGCCCTCAAGGGGGGACAGAAAACACTGAAGCTTTCTTT. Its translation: CASSPQGGTENTEAFF.

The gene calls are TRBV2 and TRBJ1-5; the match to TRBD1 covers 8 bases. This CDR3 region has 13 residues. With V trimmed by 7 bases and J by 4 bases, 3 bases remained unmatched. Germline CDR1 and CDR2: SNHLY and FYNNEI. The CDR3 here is CASTRDRNQPQHF. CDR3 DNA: TGTGCCAGCACTCGGGACAGGAATCAGCCCCAGCATTTT.